This T cell receptor beta chain is from a study of CXCR3-negative and CXCR3-positive naive CD8 T cells. Whole-study findings and limits: The study found that naive CXCR3-negative and CXCR3-positive cells shared TRBV-TRBJ usage, while memory cells differed. Partial loss of CXCR3 expression followed cryopreservation; most assays used fresh PBMCs.

The authors prepared UMI-labeled TRB cDNA libraries by 5' RACE. TCRdb re-called the 5' RACE reads and catalogs CDR3 proteins one per entry, DNA excluded. In all, the sample yields some 130,000 distinct CDR3 sequences. The CDR3 is made up of 11 amino acids. Germline V CDR1 and CDR2: SQVTM, ANQGSEA. With respect to this clonotype: What it binds is unknown.

All CD8+ T cell subsets were sorted in triplicate at 300,000 to 350,000 cells each. CD45RO-CCR7+CD27+CD95- cells counted as naive CD8+ T cells. Sequenced input: naive CXCR3- CD8+ T cells from blood. This sample's subset: CD45RO-CCR7+CD27+CD95- naive CD8+ T cells lacking CXCR3 (TNR3-). V and J are TRBV29-1 and TRBJ2-1. This receptor was obtained from a human donor in good health. Some clones in this sample may be carry-over from other donors' samples. The CDR3 sequence is CSVDLVGEQFF.